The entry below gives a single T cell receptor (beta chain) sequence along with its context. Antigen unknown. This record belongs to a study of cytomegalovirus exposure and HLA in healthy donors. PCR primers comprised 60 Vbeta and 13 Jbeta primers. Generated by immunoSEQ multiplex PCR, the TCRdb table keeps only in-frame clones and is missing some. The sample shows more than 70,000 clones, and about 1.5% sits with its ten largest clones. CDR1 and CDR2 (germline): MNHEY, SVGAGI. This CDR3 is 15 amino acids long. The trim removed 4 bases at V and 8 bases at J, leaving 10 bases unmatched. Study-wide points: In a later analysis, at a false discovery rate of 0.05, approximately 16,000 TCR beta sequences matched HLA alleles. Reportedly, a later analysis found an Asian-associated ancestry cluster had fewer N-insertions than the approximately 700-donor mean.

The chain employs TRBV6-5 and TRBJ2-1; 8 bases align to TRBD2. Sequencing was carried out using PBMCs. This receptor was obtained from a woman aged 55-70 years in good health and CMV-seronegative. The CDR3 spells CASSSTGTRSHEQFF. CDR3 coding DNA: TGTGCCAGCAGTTCTACCGGGACTAGGTCCCATGAGCAGTTCTTC.